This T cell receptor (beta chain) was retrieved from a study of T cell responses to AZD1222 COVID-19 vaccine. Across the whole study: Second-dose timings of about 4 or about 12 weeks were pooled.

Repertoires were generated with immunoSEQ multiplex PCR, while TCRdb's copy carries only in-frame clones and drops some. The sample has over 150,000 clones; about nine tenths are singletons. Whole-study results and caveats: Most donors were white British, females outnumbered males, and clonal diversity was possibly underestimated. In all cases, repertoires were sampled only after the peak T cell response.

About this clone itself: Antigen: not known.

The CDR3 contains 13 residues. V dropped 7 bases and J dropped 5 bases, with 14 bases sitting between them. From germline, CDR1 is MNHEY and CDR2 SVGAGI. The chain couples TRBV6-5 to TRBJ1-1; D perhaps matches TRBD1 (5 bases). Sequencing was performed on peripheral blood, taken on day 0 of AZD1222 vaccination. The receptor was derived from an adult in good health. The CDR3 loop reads CASIPPGMTEAFF. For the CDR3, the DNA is TGTGCCAGCATCCCTCCAGGGATGACTGAAGCTTTCTTT.